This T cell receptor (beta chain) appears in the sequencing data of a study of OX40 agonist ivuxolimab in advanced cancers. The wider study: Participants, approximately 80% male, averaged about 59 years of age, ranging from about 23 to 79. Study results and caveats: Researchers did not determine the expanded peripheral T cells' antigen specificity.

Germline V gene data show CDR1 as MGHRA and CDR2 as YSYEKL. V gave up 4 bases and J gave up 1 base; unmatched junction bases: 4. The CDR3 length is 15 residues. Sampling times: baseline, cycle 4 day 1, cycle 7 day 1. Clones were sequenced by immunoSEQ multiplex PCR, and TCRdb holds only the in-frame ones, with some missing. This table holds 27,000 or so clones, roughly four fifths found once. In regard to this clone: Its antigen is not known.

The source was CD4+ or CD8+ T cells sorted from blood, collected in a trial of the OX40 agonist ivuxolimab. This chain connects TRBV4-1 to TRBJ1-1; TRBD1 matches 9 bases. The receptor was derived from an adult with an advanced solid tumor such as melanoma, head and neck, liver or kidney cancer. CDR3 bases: TGCGCCAGCAGCCCCACAGGGGGCCCGAACACTGAAGCTTTCTTT. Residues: CASSPTGGPNTEAFF.